This T cell receptor (beta chain) appears in the sequencing data of a study of blood T cell repertoires in COVID-19. Assay: immunoSEQ multiplex PCR; the TCRdb copy retains only in-frame clones and omits some. The table shows 200,000 to 250,000 clones, with about 90% occurring only once. This CDR3 contains 13 residues. The V gene lost 2 bases and the J gene lost 6 bases, with 11 bases spanning the gap. Germline V gene lookup returns CDR1 SGHVS and CDR2 FNYEAQ. This clonotype originated in a woman between 25 and 40 years old with acute COVID-19. The J gene is TRBJ2-7, the V gene TRBV7-6; D might be TRBD1 (5 bases). Sequencing was carried out using PBMCs or T cells enriched from blood (not recorded which). This CDR3 is CASSLRQNGEQYF. The CDR3 nucleotides read TGTGCCAGCAGCTTAAGACAGAACGGCGAGCAGTACTTC. Full variable domain (remainder filled in from reference TRBV7-6 and TRBJ2-7): GAGVSQSPRYKVTKRGQDVALRCDPISGHVSLYWYRQALGQGPEFLTYFNYEAQQDKSGLPNDRFSAERPEGSISTLTIQRTEQRDSAMYRCASSLRQNGEQYFGPGTRLTVT.